The entry that follows covers one TCR beta chain sequence. What it recognizes is unknown. This entry is derived from a study of CD8 T cells in ankylosing spondylitis. Each CDR3 protein is one row after TCRdb ran MiXCR on the 5' RACE reads. The sample includes about 440,000 distinct CDR3 sequences, under 20% seen only once; the top ten take 0.85% to 1.3%. The CDR3 is 15 amino acids. The ends lost 5 bases at V and 5 bases at J; junction bases unmatched: 9. Study conclusions and caveats: The authors reported significant enrichment of disease-linked clones in matched ankylosing spondylitis synovial fluid. Blood from ankylosing spondylitis patients appeared to carry a characteristic roughly 8-variant TCR beta motif.

Sequenced input: blood, either unsorted or a sorted T cell fraction (not recorded which). The origin of this receptor is a male donor with ankylosing spondylitis. This sequence joins TRBV12-3 or TRBV12-4 and TRBJ1-1; 9 bases align to TRBD1. This chain's CDR3 is CASSPLQGAPTEAFF. CDR3 nucleotides: TGTGCCAGCAGTCCACTACAGGGGGCGCCGACTGAAGCTTTCTTT.